This T cell receptor beta chain was sequenced for a study of shared clonotypes between healthy human individuals. TCRdb keeps only in-frame clones here, not all; method: immunoSEQ multiplex PCR. The table lists about 1,800,000 clones, over 85% of them singletons. Naive-designated CD8 cells lacked CD45RO, were positively enriched for CCR7, and omitted terminally differentiated effector memory CD45RA+ cells. With regard to this clone: A read error may account for a junction end that differs from germline.

The CDR3 covers 13 residues. From germline, CDR1 is SSHAT and CDR2 FNYEAQ (reference sequence). The source is a man younger than 35 in good health. Source material: naive CD8+ T cells sorted from blood. This chain links TRBV7-7 with TRBJ1-1; D not certain. The CDR3 DNA is TGTGCTAGCAGCTTAGGTCAATACACTGAAGCTTTCTTT. Its protein is CASSLGQYTEAFF. Variable domain in full (rest from reference TRBV7-7 and TRBJ1-1): GAGVSQSPRYKVTKRGQDVTLRCDPISSHATLYWYQQALGQGPEFLTYFNYEAQPDKSGLPSDRFSAERPEGSISTLTIQRTEQRDSAMYRCASSLGQYTEAFFGQGTRLTVV.